These T cell receptor beta chains were read from a single sample in a study of blood T cell repertoires in COVID-19. The data were produced by immunoSEQ multiplex PCR, yet TCRdb's version contains in-frame clones alone and is incomplete. The sample holds roughly 150,000 clones, 87% seen once. Sequenced material: peripheral blood. The receptor set was obtained from a human donor in a cohort sampled during active COVID-19. Both conserved end residues are part of each CDR3. D genes are given only for firm matches. Rows give clone size only sometimes, using once, few, many, or a class for an expanded clone.

TRBV30	TRBD2	14	once	TRBJ2-1	TGTGCCTGGAGTGTACTAGCGGGAGGCTGGGAGCAGTTCTTC	CAWSVLAGGWEQFF
TRBV7-8	NA	14	NA	TRBJ2-5	TGTGCCACCGCCCGGGGTAGAGTTCAAGAGACCCAGTACTTC	CATARGRVQETQYF
TRBV19	TRBD1	17	NA	TRBJ2-2	TGTGCCAGTAGTCTACGGGACAGCGCTTATCCAGCCGGGGAGCTGTTTTTT	CASSLRDSAYPAGELFF
TRBV29-1	NA	13	NA	TRBJ1-1	TGCAGCGTTGAGCACCGCTTAACTTCTGAAGCTTTCTTT	CSVEHRLTSEAFF
TRBV29-1	NA	12	NA	TRBJ2-1	TGCAGCGTTGCCCACTACAACAATGAGCAGTTCTTC	CSVAHYNNEQFF
TRBV7-2	NA	15	NA	TRBJ2-7	TGTGCCAGCAGCTTTGCTGGCGGGGTCTCCTACGAGCAGTACTTC	CASSFAGGVSYEQYF
TRBV30	TRBD2	14	NA	TRBJ2-5	TGTGCCTGGAGTGTACGCGGGGGACGGGAGACCCAGTACTTC	CAWSVRGGRETQYF
TRBV6-2/TRBV6-3	TRBD1	14	few	TRBJ2-7	TGTGCCAGCAGTCCGGGACAGGGTGGTTACGAGCAGTACTTC	CASSPGQGGYEQYF
TRBV12-3/TRBV12-4	TRBD1	11	NA	TRBJ2-7	TGTGCCAGCGGGACAGTCTGCGAGCAGTACTTC	CASGTVCEQYF
TRBV14	TRBD2	19	NA	TRBJ2-1	TGTGCCAGCAGCCAAGAACTCGGACTAGCGGGGGGGCACCCTAATGAGCAGTTCTTC	CASSQELGLAGGHPNEQFF
TRBV10-3	TRBD1	15	NA	TRBJ1-1	TGTGCCATCAGTGAGAGCCACAGGGGTTTCACTGAAGCTTTCTTT	CAISESHRGFTEAFF
TRBV19	NA	15	NA	TRBJ1-3	TGTGCCAGTAGCCACCGAAGAAGCACTGGAAACACCATATATTTT	CASSHRRSTGNTIYF
TRBV6-5	TRBD1	15	NA	TRBJ1-1	TGTGCCAGCAGTTCAACCGGGACAGGGGGGGCTGAAGCTTTCTTT	CASSSTGTGGAEAFF
TRBV7-9	NA	15	NA	TRBJ2-5	TGTGCCAGCAGCTTGGGGTTTGGAGGCCAAGAGACCCAGTACTTC	CASSLGFGGQETQYF